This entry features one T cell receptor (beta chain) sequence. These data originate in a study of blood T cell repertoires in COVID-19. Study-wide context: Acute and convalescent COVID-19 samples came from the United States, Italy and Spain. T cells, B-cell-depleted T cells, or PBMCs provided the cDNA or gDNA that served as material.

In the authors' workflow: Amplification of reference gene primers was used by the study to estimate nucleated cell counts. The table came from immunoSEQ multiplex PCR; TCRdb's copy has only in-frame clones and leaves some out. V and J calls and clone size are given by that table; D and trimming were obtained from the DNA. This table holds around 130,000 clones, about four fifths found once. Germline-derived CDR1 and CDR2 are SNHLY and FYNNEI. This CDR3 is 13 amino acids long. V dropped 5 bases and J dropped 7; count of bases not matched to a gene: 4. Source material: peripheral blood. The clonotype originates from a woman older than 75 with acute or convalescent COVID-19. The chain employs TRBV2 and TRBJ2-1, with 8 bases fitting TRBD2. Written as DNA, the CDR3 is TGTGCCAGCAGTAACAGCGGGAGTAATGAGCAGTTCTTC. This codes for CASSNSGSNEQFF.